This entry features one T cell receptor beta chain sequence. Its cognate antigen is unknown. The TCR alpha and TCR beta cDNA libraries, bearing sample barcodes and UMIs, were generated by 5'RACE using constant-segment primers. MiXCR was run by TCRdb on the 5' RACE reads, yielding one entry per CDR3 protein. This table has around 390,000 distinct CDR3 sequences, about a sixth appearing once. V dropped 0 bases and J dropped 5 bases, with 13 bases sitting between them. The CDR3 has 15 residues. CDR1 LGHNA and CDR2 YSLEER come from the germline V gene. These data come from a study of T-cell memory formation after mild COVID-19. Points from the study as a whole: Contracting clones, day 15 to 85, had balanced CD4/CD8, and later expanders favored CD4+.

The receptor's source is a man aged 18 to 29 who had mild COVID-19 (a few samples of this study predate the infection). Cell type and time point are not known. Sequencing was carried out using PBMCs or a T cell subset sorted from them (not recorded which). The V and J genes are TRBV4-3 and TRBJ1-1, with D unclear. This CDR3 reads CASSQEPGSPTEAFF. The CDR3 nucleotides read TGCGCCAGCAGCCAAGAACCGGGCTCCCCAACTGAAGCTTTCTTT.